The sequence of this TCR beta chain was determined in a study of T cell responses to AZD1222 COVID-19 vaccine. Germline V CDR1 and CDR2: ENHRY, SYGVKD. Trimming left V 6 bases short and J 7 bases short, with 9 bases between. The length of the CDR3 is 12 residues. Sequenced by immunoSEQ multiplex PCR; TCRdb stores in-frame clones only, minus some. The sample consists of under 200,000 clones, approximately 90% of them appearing once. Whole-study results and caveats: Repertoire sampling happened only post peak T cell response. Baseline serostatus was positive in only a handful of AZD1222 recipients.

In regard to this clone: What it recognizes is unknown.

This sample comprised peripheral blood, obtained 28 days after the second AZD1222 dose. The J gene is TRBJ1-4, the V gene TRBV10-3; D is unclear. The sequence derives from an adult who received the AZD1222 COVID-19 vaccine. The CDR3 is CAISLEREKLFF. CDR3 DNA: TGTGCCATCAGCCTAGAGCGTGAAAAACTGTTTTTT.